The 10 T cell receptor beta chains below come from one sample, sequenced in a study of control samples from healthy donors and cancer patients (dated by TCRdb to between 2020 and 2021). The library was produced with the immunoSEQ multiplex PCR assay. Imported from immuneACCESS, the table was reduced by TCRdb to in-frame sequences with V and J called. These copies leave out some clones; in studies compared against another copy, an unresolved V gene accounts for under half, and the cause of the remainder is not known. The sample table contains roughly 160,000 clones; only one count was recorded for about 90% of them. Around 5% of the sample rests with the top ten. What was sequenced was blood. Source of these receptors: a woman aged 30 to 39 in good health.

This chain joins TRBV9 and TRBJ2-2; D uncertain. Germline V lookup: CDR1 SGDLS, CDR2 YYNGEE. The CDR3 loop spans 16 amino acids. V lost 0 bases and J 0 bases, leaving 9 bases between the germline ends. The CDR3 sequence is CASSVGSRSNTGELFF. DNA of the CDR3: TGTGCCAGCAGCGTAGGAAGCCGGTCGAACACCGGGGAGCTGTTTTTT.

V is TRBV24-1 and J is TRBJ2-3; D is undetermined. V shed 3 bases and J shed 2 bases, with 2 bases lying between them. Looked up from germline, CDR1 is KGHDR and CDR2 is SFDVKD. This CDR3 contains 12 residues. The CDR3 nucleotides are TGTGCCACCAGTGATGCCACAGATACGCAGTATTTT. This sequence encodes CATSDATDTQYF.

The genes are TRBV4-1 and TRBJ2-3; D is unclear. Germline V gene sequence: CDR1 MGHRA, CDR2 YSYEKL. This CDR3 comprises 14 residues. Trimming cost V 1 base and J 3 bases, with 8 bases left between them. CDR3 nucleotide sequence: TGCGCCAGCAGCCAAGTCCCTTCTACAGATACGCAGTATTTT. Protein sequence: CASSQVPSTDTQYF.

The chain uses TRBV28 and TRBJ1-1, with 11 bases aligning to TRBD1. CDR3 length equals 15 residues. V lost 3 bases to trimming and J lost 7 bases; unmatched junction nucleotides: 7. Germline assignment: CDR1 MDHEN and CDR2 SYDVKM. The CDR3 DNA follows: TGTGCCAGCAGTTTTTTGCCGGGGACAGGGGGTGAAGCTTTCTTT. Protein sequence: CASSFLPGTGGEAFF.

The rearrangement joins TRBV10-3 to TRBJ1-3; D perhaps matches TRBD1 (5 bases). CDR3 size: 14 residues. V was trimmed by 6 bases and J by 4 bases, leaving 13 bases between them. Germline CDR1 reads ENHRY; CDR2 reads SYGVKD. The CDR3 DNA sequence: TGTGCCATCAGGGTGACGGGGCCCGGAAACACCATATATTTT. Amino acid sequence: CAIRVTGPGNTIYF.

The rearrangement links TRBV5-1 to TRBJ1-6; D not certain. Deletions cut 0 bases from V and 7 bases from J, with 8 bases between. The CDR3 loop spans 14 amino acids. The germline V gene has CDR1 SGHRS and CDR2 YFSETQ. CDR3 amino acids: CASSLDLLNSPLHF. CDR3 coding DNA: TGCGCCAGCAGCTTGGACCTACTGAATTCACCCCTCCACTTT.

This chain connects TRBV10-3 to TRBJ2-3, with 10 positions matching TRBD2. Trimming cost V 6 bases and J 1 base; bases outside gene matches: 1. Germline lookup yields CDR1 ENHRY and CDR2 SYGVKD. This CDR3 spans 14 amino acids. The CDR3 DNA is TGTGCCATCAGCGGGACTAGCGGCACAGATACGCAGTATTTT. It encodes CAISGTSGTDTQYF.

The rearrangement uses TRBV9 and TRBJ2-1; TRBD2 aligns across 11 bases. Losses at the gene ends were 3 bases for V and 5 bases for J; bases not matched to a gene: 7. CDR3 size: 16 residues. Germline V gives CDR1 SGDLS, CDR2 YYNGEE. In DNA, the CDR3 is TGTGCCAGCAGCGCGGGTGGGGGACTAGCGGACAATGAGCAGTTCTTC. Amino acids: CASSAGGGLADNEQFF.

This chain uses TRBV30 with TRBJ2-1, with 9 bases that match TRBD1. Germline assignment: CDR1 GTSNPN and CDR2 SVGIG (reference sequence). V lost 4 bases, J lost 7 bases, and 8 bases stayed unmatched. CDR3 length: 14 amino acids. CDR3 amino acids: CAWIKTGQGNEQFF. CDR3 DNA: TGTGCCTGGATTAAGACAGGACAGGGGAATGAGCAGTTCTTC.

This clone was detected only once. The V call is TRBV7-2, the J call TRBJ1-2, with D possibly TRBD1 on 5 matching bases. V lost 5 bases and J lost 8, with 21 bases in between. CDR3 length equals 15 residues. The V gene's germline CDR1 is SGHTA and CDR2 FQGNSA. This chain's CDR3 is CASSPGDSPYSGYTF. In DNA, the CDR3 is TGTGCCAGCAGCCCTGGGGACTCCCCTTATTCGGGCTACACCTTC. Full variable domain (rest looked up from reference TRBV7-2 and TRBJ1-2): GAGVSQSPSNKVTEKGKDVELRCDPISGHTALYWYRQSLGQGLEFLIYFQGNSAPDKSGLPSDRFSAERTGGSVSTLTIQRTQQEDSAVYLCASSPGDSPYSGYTFGSGTRLTVV.